The text below deals with one T cell receptor beta chain. What it binds is not known. This sample was taken from a study of siplizumab effects on memory and regulatory T cells. CDR1 MDHEN and CDR2 SYDVKM come from the germline V gene. This CDR3 is built from 16 residues. V was clipped by 11 bases and J by 7 bases; unmatched bases: 13. Assays covered 10^5 or so TCR templates per sample. Profiled with immunoSEQ multiplex PCR; TCRdb holds only in-frame clones, not every one. The sample includes some 97,000 clones, 94% of them seen just once. Findings of the study overall: In roughly 80-96% of proliferating CD4+ or CD8+ clones, a naive or memory phenotype could not be assigned. Apparently more diverse than memory cells, naive T cells also seemed major alloresponse contributors.

This TCR was recovered from a human donor in good health. The chain is built from TRBV28 and TRBJ2-1; TRBD2 matches at 14 bases. Sequencing used Tregs sorted from blood. The CDR3 region has the DNA TGTGCCGCGCCTTCGTCGGGACTAGCGGGAGTAAATGAGCAGTTCTTC. Translating gives CAAPSSGLAGVNEQFF.